This T cell receptor beta chain was captured by sequencing in a study of T cell repertoires in cytomegalovirus infection. A single record per CDR3 protein comes from TCRdb applying MiXCR to the reads. Among roughly 920,000 distinct CDR3 sequences listed, roughly 30% were seen once. This clonotype came up once. What it binds is not known. Germline CDR1 is SGHAT and CDR2 is FQNNGV. The germline V and J ends were trimmed by 3 bases and 4 bases, with 9 bases remaining between them. This CDR3 spans 13 amino acids. The TCR originated in a human donor in good health (CMV status not recorded). Some clones in this sample may be carry-over from other donors' samples. The sequences come from cultured CD8+ T cells from PBMCs, collected from culture after CMV antigen stimulation. This chain connects TRBV11-2 to TRBJ1-2; TRBD1 might be the D (6 bases). CDR3 nucleotides: TGTGCCAGCAGCTTCGGGGGGCTCTATGGCTACACCTTC. Protein product: CASSFGGLYGYTF.